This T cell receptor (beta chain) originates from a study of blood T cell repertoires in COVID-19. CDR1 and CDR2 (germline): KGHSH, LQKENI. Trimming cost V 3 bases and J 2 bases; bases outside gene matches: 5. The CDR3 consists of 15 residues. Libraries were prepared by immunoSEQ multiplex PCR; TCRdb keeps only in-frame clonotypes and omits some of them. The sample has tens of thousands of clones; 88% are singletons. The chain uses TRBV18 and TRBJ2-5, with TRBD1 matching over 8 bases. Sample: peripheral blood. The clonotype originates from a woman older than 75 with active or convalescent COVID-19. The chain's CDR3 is CASSPRTGSQETQYF. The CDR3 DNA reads TGTGCCAGCTCACCCCGGACAGGGTCGCAAGAGACCCAGTACTTC.